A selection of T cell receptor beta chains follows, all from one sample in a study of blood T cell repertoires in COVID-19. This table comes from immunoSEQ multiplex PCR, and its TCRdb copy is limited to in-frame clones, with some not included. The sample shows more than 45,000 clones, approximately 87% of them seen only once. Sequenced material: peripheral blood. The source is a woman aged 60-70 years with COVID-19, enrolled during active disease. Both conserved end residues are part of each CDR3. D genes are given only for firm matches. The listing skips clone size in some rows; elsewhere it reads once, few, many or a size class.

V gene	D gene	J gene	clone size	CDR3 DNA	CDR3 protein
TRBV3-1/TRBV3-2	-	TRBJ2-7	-	TGTGCCAGCAGCCACATCTACGAGCAGTACTTC	CASSHIYEQYF
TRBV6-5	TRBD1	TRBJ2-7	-	TGTGCCAGCAGTTACAACAGGGGCTACGAGCAGTACTTC	CASSYNRGYEQYF
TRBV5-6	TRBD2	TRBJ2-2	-	TGTGCCAGCAGCTTGGTAGCGGGAGGGCTTGCCGGGGAGCTGTTTTTT	CASSLVAGGLAGELFF
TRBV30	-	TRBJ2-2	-	TGTGCCTGGAGTTTCCTGGGACACCAGAACACCGGGGAGCTGTTTTTT	CAWSFLGHQNTGELFF
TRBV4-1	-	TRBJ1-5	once	TGCGCCAGCAGCCGACACAGGGAGGGGCAGCCCCAGCATTTT	CASSRHREGQPQHF
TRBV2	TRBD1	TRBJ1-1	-	TGTGCCAGGGACAGGGGGCGCGACACTGAAGCTTTCTTT	CARDRGRDTEAFF
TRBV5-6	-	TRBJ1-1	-	TGTGCCAGCAGCTTGGTTTCGCGGAACACTGAAGCTTTCTTT	CASSLVSRNTEAFF
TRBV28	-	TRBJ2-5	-	TGTGCCACCTGGCAAAATGTATATGAGACCCAGTACTTC	CATWQNVYETQYF
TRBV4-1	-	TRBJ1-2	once	TGCGCCAGCAGCCAAGTCGCCAGGGAAAACTATGGCTACACCTTC	CASSQVARENYGYTF
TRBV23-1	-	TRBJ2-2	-	TGCGCCAGCAGCCGTTCTCTCGGGGGAGATACCGGGGAGCTGTTTTTT	CASSRSLGGDTGELFF
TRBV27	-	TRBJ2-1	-	TGTGCCAGCCACCCTGTTCCCGGGACAGGGTCACTAGCGGTCCACAATGAGCAGTTCTTC	CASHPVPGTGSLAVHNEQFF
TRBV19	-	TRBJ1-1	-	TGTGCCAGTAGTATAGCCTTGAACACTGAAGCTTTCTTT	CASSIALNTEAFF
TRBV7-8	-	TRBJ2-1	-	TGTGCCAGCAGCTTAGTAGGGGCCAGACAGTACAATGAGCAGTTCTTC	CASSLVGARQYNEQFF
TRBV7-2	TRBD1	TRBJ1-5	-	TGTGCCAGCAGCAGACAGGGGGGACGCAATCAGCCCCAGCATTTT	CASSRQGGRNQPQHF
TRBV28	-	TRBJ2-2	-	TGTGCCAGCAGTTTCTTAGGGACTTCGAACACCGGGGAGCTGTTTTTT	CASSFLGTSNTGELFF
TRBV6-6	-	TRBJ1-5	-	TGTGCCAGCAGTTATTCAGGGCAACAGCCCCAGCATTTT	CASSYSGQQPQHF